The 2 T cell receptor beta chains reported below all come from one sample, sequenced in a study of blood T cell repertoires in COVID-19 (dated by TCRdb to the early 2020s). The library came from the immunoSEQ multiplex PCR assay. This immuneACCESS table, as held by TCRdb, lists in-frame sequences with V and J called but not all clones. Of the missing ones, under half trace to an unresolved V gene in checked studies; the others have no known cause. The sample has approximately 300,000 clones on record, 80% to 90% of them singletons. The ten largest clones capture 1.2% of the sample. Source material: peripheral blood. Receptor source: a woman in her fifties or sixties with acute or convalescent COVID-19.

The CDR3 protein is CASSLVQGENGYTF. As DNA, the CDR3 is TGTGCCAGCAGTCTCGTACAGGGGGAAAATGGCTACACCTTC. This chain links TRBV3-1 (or the pseudogene TRBV3-2) with TRBJ1-2, with 8 bases aligning to TRBD1. V shed 6 bases, J shed 6 bases, and the junction held 9 bases outside the gene matches. Germline-derived CDR1 and CDR2 are LGHDT and YNNKEL (reference sequence). The CDR3 runs 14 residues.

The CDR3 here is CASSFSNRGLWSSYNEQFF. The DNA of the CDR3 is TGTGCCAGCAGCTTTTCGAACCGTGGCCTTTGGAGCTCCTACAATGAGCAGTTCTTC. The chain uses TRBV11-3 and TRBJ2-1; D uncertain. V lost 3 bases, J lost 0 bases, and 21 bases lay in between. Germline assignment: CDR1 SGHNT and CDR2 YENEEA. This CDR3 has 19 residues.